This TCR beta chain was identified during a study of control samples from healthy donors and cancer patients. V was pared by 2 bases and J by 8 bases, with 15 bases between. There are 15 residues in the CDR3. Germline V lookup: CDR1 LNHDA, CDR2 SQIVND (reference sequence). This clone has a single count. The method was immunoSEQ multiplex PCR; TCRdb's version includes in-frame clones alone and lacks a portion of them. The data show about 130,000 clones, about 92% seen once. Specimen: PBMCs. The V call is TRBV19, the J call TRBJ1-4; weak D call: TRBD1 (6 bases). This receptor was identified in a man at least 80 years old with head and neck cancer. The CDR3 region is CASSIKPGATEKLFF. Here the CDR3 DNA reads TGTGCCAGTAGTATAAAGCCGGGGGCCACGGAAAAACTGTTTTTT.